One sample yielded the 18 T cell receptor beta chains listed below, sequenced in a study of blood T cell repertoires in COVID-19. The table came from immunoSEQ multiplex PCR; TCRdb's copy has only in-frame clones and leaves some out. Altogether over 130,000 clones are present, over 75% being singletons, with the ten largest covering roughly a tenth. The sequenced sample was peripheral blood. These receptor sequences come from a man in his sixties with active or convalescent COVID-19.

V and J are TRBV19 and TRBJ1-6; a weak D match, TRBD1 (5 bases). Germline V gene lookup returns CDR1 LNHDA and CDR2 SQIVND (reference sequence). The CDR3 runs 15 residues. Trimming pared 6 bases from V and 9 bases from J, leaving 18 bases between. The CDR3 here is CASRGTAPWSSPLHF. The CDR3 DNA reads as TGTGCCAGTAGGGGGACTGCTCCATGGAGTTCACCCCTCCACTTT.

The genes are TRBV2 and TRBJ1-5; the D gene is possibly TRBD1 (5 bases). Germline values: CDR1 SNHLY, CDR2 FYNNEI. Trimming removed 4 bases from V and 5 bases from J, with 9 bases in between. CDR3 length: 13 amino acids. Written as DNA, the CDR3 is TGTGCCAGCAGTGGGACAATCCATCAGCCCCAGCATTTT. Protein product: CASSGTIHQPQHF.

The chain joins TRBV5-1 to TRBJ2-5; perhaps TRBD2 as D (5 bases). Germline assignment: CDR1 SGHRS and CDR2 YFSETQ. This CDR3 is 15 amino acids long. With 3 bases removed from V and 0 bases from J, the gap between germline ends came to 12 bases. CDR3 region: CASSSEGRYQETQYF. The CDR3 DNA is TGCGCCAGCAGCTCTGAAGGGAGATACCAAGAGACCCAGTACTTC. Full variable domain (rest looked up from reference TRBV5-1 and TRBJ2-5): KAGVTQTPRYLIKTRGQQVTLSCSPISGHRSVSWYQQTPGQGLQFLFEYFSETQRNKGNFPGRFSGRQFSNSRSEMNVSTLELGDSALYLCASSSEGRYQETQYFGPGTRLLVL.

This clone was seen once. The gene calls are TRBV11-2 and TRBJ1-2, with D maybe TRBD1 (5 bases). The CDR3 loop spans 13 amino acids. Looked up from germline, CDR1 is SGHAT and CDR2 is FQNNGV. Trimming removed 5 bases at V and 4 bases at J, with 11 bases between. This CDR3 reads CASSRTGSYGYTF. The CDR3 DNA is TGTGCCAGCAGCAGAACAGGATCCTATGGCTACACCTTC.

The chain is built from TRBV9 and TRBJ2-5; D might be TRBD1 (5 bases). V dropped 0 bases and J dropped 5 bases, with 20 bases sitting between them. The CDR3 spans 17 residues. Per the germline V gene, CDR1 is SGDLS and CDR2 is YYNGEE. The CDR3 protein is CASSVEQGPPLSETQYF. CDR3 bases: TGTGCCAGCAGCGTAGAGCAGGGCCCCCCGCTTTCCGAGACCCAGTACTTC.

This chain links TRBV5-5 with TRBJ1-3; possibly TRBD1 for D (5 bases). V was clipped by 6 bases and J by 4 bases, with 20 bases between them. Germline V lookup: CDR1 SGHKS, CDR2 YYEKEE (reference sequence). This CDR3 has 16 residues. In nucleotides, the CDR3 is TGTGCCAGCACCAACTCGGGGGTAGTAACGGGAAACACCATATATTTT. As protein: CASTNSGVVTGNTIYF.

V usage is TRBV5-4 and J usage is TRBJ2-6; D gene uncertain. Germline V gene lookup returns CDR1 SGHNT and CDR2 YYREEE (reference sequence). This CDR3 has 16 amino acids. Trimming shortened V by 5 bases and J by 0 bases, and 12 bases separated the two germline ends. In DNA form, the CDR3 reads TGTGCCAGCAGTACCAGGCCCACCTCTGGGGCCAACGTCCTGACTTTC. Encoded protein: CASSTRPTSGANVLTF. Drawing the rest from reference TRBV5-4 and TRBJ2-6, the complete variable domain is ETGVTQSPTHLIKTRGQQVTLRCSSQSGHNTVSWYQQALGQGPQFIFQYYREEENGRGNFPPRFSGLQFPNYSSELNVNALELDDSALYLCASSTRPTSGANVLTFGAGSRLTVL.

The rearrangement uses TRBV7-8 and TRBJ1-4; 7 nucleotides agree with TRBD1. Germline-derived CDR1 and CDR2 are SGHVS and FQNEAQ. With V trimmed by 4 bases and J by 13 bases, 12 bases remained unmatched. This CDR3 contains 14 residues. The CDR3 DNA reads as TGTGCCAGCAGCTCCGGGACCCAGGGGGTCATACTGTTTTTT. Protein: CASSSGTQGVILFF.

This clone has just one count. CDR3 protein: CASSLSITDTQYF. The CDR3 DNA sequence: TGTGCCAGCAGCTTATCCATCACAGATACGCAGTATTTT. V and J are TRBV11-3 and TRBJ2-3; D is ambiguous. V was shortened by 2 bases and J by 2 bases, with 5 bases between the two germline ends. CDR1 is SGHNT and CDR2 is YENEEA in the germline V gene. This CDR3 comprises 13 residues.

The chain uses TRBV7-6 and TRBJ2-5; 8 bases line up with TRBD2. In germline, CDR1 is SGHVS, CDR2 FNYEAQ. The CDR3 has 16 residues. Trimming cost V 0 bases and J 4 bases; bases outside gene matches: 7. CDR3 amino acids: CASSLAWAGGPETQYF. CDR3 in DNA: TGTGCCAGCAGCTTAGCGTGGGCGGGAGGTCCAGAGACCCAGTACTTC.

The J gene is TRBJ2-5, the V gene TRBV7-2, with D possibly matching TRBD2 (5 bases). Trimming stripped 1 base from V and 2 bases from J, with 5 bases between. Germline CDR1 reads SGHTA; CDR2 reads FQGNSA. The CDR3 contains 13 residues. The CDR3 loop reads CASSLGLQETQYF. CDR3 DNA sequence: TGTGCCAGCAGCTTAGGACTACAAGAGACCCAGTACTTC.

This sequence joins TRBV7-9 and TRBJ2-1, with 11 bases that match TRBD1. The CDR3 contains 15 residues. Germline V gene data show CDR1 as SEHNR and CDR2 as FQNEAQ (reference sequence). V shed 5 bases, J shed 9 bases, and the junction held 9 bases outside the gene matches. The CDR3 nucleotides are TGTGCCAGCAGCCATGGACAGGGGGCGGTAAGTGAGCAGTTCTTC. Translating it yields CASSHGQGAVSEQFF.

The rearrangement links TRBV11-2 to TRBJ1-1, with TRBD1 identical over 8 bases. The CDR3 is 14 residues long. Per germline, CDR1 SGHAT and CDR2 FQNNGV. V was clipped by 1 base and J by 7 bases; unmatched bases: 5. The CDR3 spells CASSLVQGVSEAFF. The CDR3 nucleotides read TGTGCCAGCAGCTTAGTACAGGGGGTTAGTGAAGCTTTCTTT.

The chain recombines TRBV5-1 with TRBJ2-2; perhaps TRBD1 as D (5 bases). The CDR3 covers 14 residues. Per germline, CDR1 SGHRS and CDR2 YFSETQ. V shed 4 bases and J shed 4 bases, with 11 bases lying between them. In DNA form, the CDR3 reads TGCGCCAGCAGCCAGTCAGGGCCCACCGGGGAGCTGTTTTTT. Its translation: CASSQSGPTGELFF.

The rearrangement links TRBV19 to TRBJ2-2; a possible D gene is TRBD1 (6 bases). CDR1 is LNHDA, CDR2 SQIVND, per germline (reference sequence). V was pared by 4 bases and J by 1 base, with 13 bases between. This CDR3 has 16 amino acids. The CDR3 is CASSTKGQLNTGELFF. CDR3 DNA sequence: TGTGCCAGTAGTACCAAGGGACAACTGAACACCGGGGAGCTGTTTTTT.

There are a few counts of this clone. The V call is TRBV9, the J call TRBJ2-4; D is possibly TRBD2 (5 bases). V shed 3 bases and J shed 1 base, with 14 bases lying between them. The CDR3 sequence is 16 residues long. Germline values: CDR1 SGDLS, CDR2 YYNGEE. CDR3 bases: TGTGCCAGCAGCGGCCCCGGTACTAGGGCCAAAAACATTCAGTACTTC. This codes for CASSGPGTRAKNIQYF. The complete variable domain, with remaining parts taken from reference TRBV9 and TRBJ2-4, reads DSGVTQTPKHLITATGQRVTLRCSPRSGDLSVYWYQQSLDQGLQFLIQYYNGEERAKGNILERFSAQQFPDLHSELNLSSLELGDSALYFCASSGPGTRAKNIQYFGAGTRLSVL.

V and J are TRBV7-9 and TRBJ1-1, with unresolved D. The CDR3 length is 13 residues. Germline assignment: CDR1 SEHNR and CDR2 FQNEAQ (reference sequence). The ends were cut back, 7 bases at V and 1 base at J, with 10 bases in the middle. In DNA form, the CDR3 reads TGTGCCAGCACCCTACTAGAGAACACTGAAGCTTTCTTT. It codes for CASTLLENTEAFF.

The chain has TRBV5-5 and TRBJ2-1; D is possibly TRBD2 (6 bases). Germline CDR1 is SGHKS and CDR2 is YYEKEE (reference sequence). The V end was cut by 4 bases, the J end by 0 bases, with 17 bases between. The CDR3 totals 17 residues. The CDR3: CASSPHPGTYSYNEQFF. The CDR3 nucleotides are TGTGCCAGCAGCCCGCATCCCGGGACTTACTCCTACAATGAGCAGTTCTTC.